The 21 T cell receptor beta chains presented below share a single source sample, sequenced in a study of T cell responses to AZD1222 COVID-19 vaccine. Sequencing was performed with immunoSEQ multiplex PCR; in TCRdb, only in-frame clones are kept and a portion is missing. The sample lists 92,000 or so clones, about nine tenths seen once, with roughly 1.7% in the top ten. This specimen consisted of peripheral blood, obtained on day 0 of AZD1222 vaccination. The receptors stem from an adult in good health.

J is TRBJ1-4 and V is TRBV12-3 or TRBV12-4; no definite D call. Trimming left V 8 bases short and J 8 bases short, with 12 bases between. The CDR3 runs 12 residues. The CDR3 coding sequence is TGTGCCAGCCGCCCTCGATTGGAAAAACTGTTTTTT. The encoded protein is CASRPRLEKLFF.

CDR3 loop: CASSELFERSPLHF. Here the CDR3 DNA reads TGTGCCAGCAGTGAGTTGTTCGAACGATCACCCCTCCACTTT. The chain is built from TRBV6-1 and TRBJ1-6; D unresolved. Germline V gene sequence: CDR1 MNHNS, CDR2 SASEGT. V was shortened by 3 bases and J by 10 bases, with 13 bases between the two germline ends. CDR3 length: 14 residues.

The rearrangement uses TRBV5-1 and TRBJ2-7; D is perhaps TRBD1 or TRBD2 (5 bases each). Germline loops: CDR1 SGHRS, CDR2 YFSETQ. The CDR3 loop spans 15 amino acids. V lost 0 bases, J lost 5 bases, and 15 bases lay in between. CDR3 loop: CASSLEGPGLNEQYF. The CDR3 DNA reads TGCGCCAGCAGCTTGGAGGGGCCAGGACTGAACGAGCAGTACTTC.

This sequence joins TRBV11-3 and TRBJ1-1, with TRBD1 as a possible D gene (6 bases). The CDR3 is 13 residues long. Trimming shortened V by 3 bases and J by 11 bases, and 16 bases separated the two germline ends. Germline loops: CDR1 SGHNT, CDR2 YENEEA. The CDR3 protein is CASSFGQMGHAFF. The CDR3 coding sequence is TGTGCCAGCAGCTTTGGACAGATGGGGCATGCTTTCTTT.

The rearrangement links TRBV10-1 to TRBJ2-5; a possible D gene is TRBD2 (7 bases). Trimming took 3 bases from V and 3 from J, leaving 11 bases between them. CDR1 is WNHNN and CDR2 is SYGVQD in the germline V gene (reference sequence). The CDR3 runs to 14 residues. The CDR3 sequence: CASSDAGAEETQYF. The CDR3 region has the DNA TGCGCCAGCAGTGATGCGGGGGCCGAAGAGACCCAGTACTTC.

The gene calls are TRBV7-2 and TRBJ2-7; the D is unclear. V shed 5 bases and J shed 3 bases, with 11 bases lying between them. Germline CDR1 reads SGHTA; CDR2 reads FQGNSA. The CDR3 spans 13 residues. The CDR3 DNA follows: TGTGCCAGCAGCCCTACGGTTAGCTACGAGCAGTACTTC. Its translation is CASSPTVSYEQYF.

The chain is built from TRBV3-1 (or the pseudogene TRBV3-2) and TRBJ1-1, with a tentative D call TRBD1 (6 bases). Germline V CDR1 and CDR2: LGHDT, YNNKEL (reference sequence). Trimming removed 4 bases at V and 1 base at J, with 13 bases between. The length of the CDR3 is 15 residues. The CDR3 DNA sequence: TGTGCCAGCAGCCCCTTGGGACACCCGAACACTGAAGCTTTCTTT. Its protein product is CASSPLGHPNTEAFF.

The V gene is TRBV7-8, the J gene TRBJ2-5, with a tentative D call TRBD1 (6 bases). Per the germline V gene, CDR1 is SGHVS and CDR2 is FQNEAQ. V was clipped by 5 bases and J by 5 bases, with 12 bases between them. This CDR3 contains 13 residues. The CDR3 region has the DNA TGTGCCAGCAGCCCCGGCCAGGGGGAGACCCAGTACTTC. The encoded protein is CASSPGQGETQYF.

This clone was detected only once. The chain links TRBV7-2 to TRBJ2-5; 7 bases align to TRBD1. Germline CDR1 reads SGHTA; CDR2 reads FQGNSA. Trimming at V came to 5 bases and at J to 4 bases, leaving 7 bases not matched to a gene. This CDR3 is 14 amino acids long. CDR3 sequence reads: CASSHKTGPETQYF. CDR3 in DNA: TGTGCCAGCAGCCACAAGACAGGGCCAGAGACCCAGTACTTC.

Details on this clone: Compared with germline, one end of the junction differs, possibly owing to a read error. This sequence joins TRBV7-7 and TRBJ1-1, with 8 bases aligning to TRBD1. The germline V gene encodes CDR1 SSHAT and CDR2 FNYEAQ (reference sequence). CDR3 size: 15 residues. CDR3 sequence reads: CASSPQGALNTEAFF. The CDR3 bases are TGTGCTAGCAGCCCCCAGGGGGCTCTGAACACTGAAGCTTTCTTT. The full variable domain, rest sourced from reference TRBV7-7 and TRBJ1-1, is GAGVSQSPRYKVTKRGQDVTLRCDPISSHATLYWYQQALGQGPEFLTYFNYEAQPDKSGLPSDRFSAERPEGSISTLTIQRTEQRDSAMYRCASSPQGALNTEAFFGQGTRLTVV.

The CDR3 reads CASSLDGYYGYTF. The CDR3 DNA is TGTGCCAGCAGTTTGGACGGCTACTATGGCTACACCTTC. V gene TRBV6-5 combines with J gene TRBJ1-2; D gene ambiguous. V shed 4 bases and J shed 3 bases, with 9 bases lying between them. This CDR3 has 13 residues. CDR1 is MNHEY and CDR2 is SVGAGI in the germline V gene.

This clone was picked up one time. The V call is TRBV15, the J call TRBJ1-5, with D perhaps matching TRBD1 (5 bases). V was clipped by 1 base and J by 0 bases, with 10 bases between them. The germline V gene encodes CDR1 LNHNV and CDR2 YYDKDF (reference sequence). This CDR3 spans 16 amino acids. The chain's CDR3 is CATSRGGRDSNQPQHF. CDR3 DNA sequence: TGTGCCACCAGCAGAGGTGGCAGGGATAGCAATCAGCCCCAGCATTTT.

This clone was recorded once. This rearrangement joins TRBV5-1 to TRBJ2-7; 9 nucleotides agree with TRBD1. Germline CDR1 reads SGHRS; CDR2 reads YFSETQ. This CDR3 spans 18 amino acids. V dropped 5 bases and J dropped 8; count of bases not matched to a gene: 23. CDR3 sequence reads: CASRYHVGTGRQPEKQYF. CDR3 nucleotide sequence: TGCGCCAGCAGATATCATGTGGGGACAGGGCGCCAACCTGAAAAGCAGTACTTC.

The chain uses TRBV7-2 and TRBJ1-1; no definite D call. This CDR3 has 14 amino acids. Per the germline V gene, CDR1 is SGHTA and CDR2 is FQGNSA. Trimming pared 1 base from V and 1 base from J, leaving 7 bases between. CDR3 coding DNA: TGTGCCAGCAGCTTAGGGGCGGAGAACACTGAAGCTTTCTTT. It is translated as CASSLGAENTEAFF.

This sequence joins TRBV11-1 and TRBJ1-1, with 7 bases fitting TRBD1. Trimming removed 5 bases from V and 5 bases from J; junction bases left unmatched: 14. This CDR3 contains 16 residues. Germline loops: CDR1 SGHAT, CDR2 FQDESV (reference sequence). The DNA for the CDR3 is TGTGCCAGCAGCCCACGGAAGGGGGCGGTGGGTACTGAAGCTTTCTTT. This encodes CASSPRKGAVGTEAFF.

This clone has just a few counts. The V gene is TRBV7-2, the J gene TRBJ1-1; D may be TRBD1 (6 bases). Per the germline V gene, CDR1 is SGHTA and CDR2 is FQGNSA. The CDR3 length is 15 residues. V lost 5 bases and J lost 0, with 13 bases in between. The CDR3 DNA follows: TGTGCCAGCAGCAAAACCCGGACAGTGAACACTGAAGCTTTCTTT. This translates into CASSKTRTVNTEAFF.

A word on this clone: The junction shows a germline mismatch at one end, possibly a read error. The chain uses TRBV30 and TRBJ1-2; D may be TRBD1 (6 bases). The CDR3 loop spans 11 amino acids. In germline, CDR1 is GTSNPN, CDR2 SVGIG (reference sequence). Written as DNA, the CDR3 is TGTGCCTGGAGCCCGAGCGGACAGTTCTTCTTC. It yields the protein CAWSPSGQFFF.

This clone was seen more than once but under ten times. The gene calls are TRBV6-2 or TRBV6-3 and TRBJ1-6; no reliable D call. V was pared by 2 bases and J by 10 bases, with 9 bases between. Germline V lookup: CDR1 MNHEY, CDR2 SVGEGT. The CDR3 consists of 13 residues. The CDR3 bases are TGTGCCAGCAGTTACAAGGAGGGATCACCCCTCCACTTT. Protein: CASSYKEGSPLHF.

The chain combines TRBV4-2 with TRBJ2-7; TRBD2 aligns across 13 bases. The CDR3 is 16 amino acids. Germline-derived CDR1 and CDR2 are LGHNA and YNFKEQ. The CDR3 DNA reads TGTGCCAGCAGCCAAGACCGAAGACTAGCGGGGGGCCCGCTGGTGGTC. It codes for CASSQDRRLAGGPLVV.

This clone was detected a few times. The genes are TRBV11-2 and TRBJ1-1, with 9 bases fitting TRBD1. The CDR3 has 13 amino acids. The germline V gene encodes CDR1 SGHAT and CDR2 FQNNGV. J was trimmed by 4 bases and V by 5 bases; bases with no gene match: 2. Here the CDR3 reads CASSPDRGTEAFF. In nucleotides, the CDR3 is TGTGCCAGCAGCCCGGACAGGGGCACTGAAGCTTTCTTT.

V and J are TRBV11-2 and TRBJ2-2; D remains unclear. Trimming pared 5 bases from V and 3 bases from J, leaving 7 bases between. This CDR3 has 13 residues. Germline lookup yields CDR1 SGHAT and CDR2 FQNNGV. The CDR3 protein is CASSVGYTGELFF. CDR3 DNA: TGTGCCAGCAGCGTAGGGTACACCGGGGAGCTGTTTTTT. The full variable domain, its missing parts supplied by reference TRBV11-2 and TRBJ2-2, is EAGVAQSPRYKIIEKRQSVAFWCNPISGHATLYWYQQILGQGPKLLIQFQNNGVVDDSQLPKDRFSAERLKGVDSTLKIQPAKLEDSAVYLCASSVGYTGELFFGEGSRLTVL.